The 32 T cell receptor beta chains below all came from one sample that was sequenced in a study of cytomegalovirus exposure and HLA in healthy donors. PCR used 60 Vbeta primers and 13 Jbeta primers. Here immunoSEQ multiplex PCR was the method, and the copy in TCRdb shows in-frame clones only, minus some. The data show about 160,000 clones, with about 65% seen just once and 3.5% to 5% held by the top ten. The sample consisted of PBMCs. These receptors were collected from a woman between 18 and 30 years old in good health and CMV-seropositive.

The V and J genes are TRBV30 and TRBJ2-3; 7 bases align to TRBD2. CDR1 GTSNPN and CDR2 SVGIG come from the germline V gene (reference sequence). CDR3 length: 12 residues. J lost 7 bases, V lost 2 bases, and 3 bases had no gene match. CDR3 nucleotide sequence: TGTGCCTGGAGTAGCGGGGCATATACGCAGTATTTT. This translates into CAWSSGAYTQYF. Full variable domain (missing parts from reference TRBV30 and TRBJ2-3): SQTIHQWPATLVQPVGSPLSLECTVEGTSNPNLYWYRQAAGRGLQLLFYSVGIGQISSEVPQNLSASRPQDRQFILSSKKLLLSDSGFYLCAWSSGAYTQYFGPGTRLTVL.

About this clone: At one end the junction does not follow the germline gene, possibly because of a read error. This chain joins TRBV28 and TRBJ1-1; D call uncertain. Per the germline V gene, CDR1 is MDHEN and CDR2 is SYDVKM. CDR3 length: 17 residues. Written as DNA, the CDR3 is TGTGCCAGCACTTCAAATCTCGGTCGCGGGATAAACACTGAAGCTCTCTTT. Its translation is CASTSNLGRGINTEALF.

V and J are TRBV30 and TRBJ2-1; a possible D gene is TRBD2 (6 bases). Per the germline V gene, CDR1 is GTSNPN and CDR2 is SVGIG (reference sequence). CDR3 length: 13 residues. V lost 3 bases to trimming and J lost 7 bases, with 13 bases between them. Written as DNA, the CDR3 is TGTGCCTGGAGGGAAGCGGGCCCGAATGAGCAGTTCTTC. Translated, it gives CAWREAGPNEQFF.

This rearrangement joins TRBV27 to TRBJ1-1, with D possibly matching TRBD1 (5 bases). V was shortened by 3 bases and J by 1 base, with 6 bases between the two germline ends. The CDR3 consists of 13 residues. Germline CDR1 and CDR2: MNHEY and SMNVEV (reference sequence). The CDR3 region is CASSFGQNTEAFF. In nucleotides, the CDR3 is TGTGCCAGCAGTTTCGGACAGAACACTGAAGCTTTCTTT.

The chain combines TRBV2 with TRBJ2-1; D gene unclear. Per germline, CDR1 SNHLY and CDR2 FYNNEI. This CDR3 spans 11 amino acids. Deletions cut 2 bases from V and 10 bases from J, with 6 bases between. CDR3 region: CASSEWQEQFF. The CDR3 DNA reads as TGTGCCAGCAGTGAATGGCAAGAGCAGTTCTTC.

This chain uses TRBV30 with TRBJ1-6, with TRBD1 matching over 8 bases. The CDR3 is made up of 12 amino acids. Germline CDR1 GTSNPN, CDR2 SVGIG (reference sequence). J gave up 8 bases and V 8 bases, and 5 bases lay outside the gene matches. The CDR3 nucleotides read TGTGCCGGACAGGGTATTGATTCACCCCTCCACTTT. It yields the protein CAGQGIDSPLHF.

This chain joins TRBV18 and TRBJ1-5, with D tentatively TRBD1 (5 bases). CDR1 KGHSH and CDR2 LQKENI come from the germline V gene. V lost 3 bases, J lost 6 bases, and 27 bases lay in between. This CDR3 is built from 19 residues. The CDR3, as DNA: TGTGCCAGCTCACCCCATTTTCCTTGGACAATAATACGCATTCAGCCCCAGCATTTT. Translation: CASSPHFPWTIIRIQPQHF.

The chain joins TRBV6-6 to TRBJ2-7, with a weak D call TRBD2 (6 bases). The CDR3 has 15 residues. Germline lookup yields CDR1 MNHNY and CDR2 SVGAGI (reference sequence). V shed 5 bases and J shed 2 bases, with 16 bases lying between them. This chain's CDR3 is CASSTPSGFPYEQYF. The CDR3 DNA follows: TGTGCCAGCAGTACCCCAAGCGGGTTCCCCTACGAGCAGTACTTC.

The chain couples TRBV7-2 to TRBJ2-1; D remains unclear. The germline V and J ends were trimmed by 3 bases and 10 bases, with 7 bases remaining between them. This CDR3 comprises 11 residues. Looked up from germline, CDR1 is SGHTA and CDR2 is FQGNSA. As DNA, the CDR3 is TGTGCCAGCAGCTTCCCCCCGGAGCAGTTCTTC. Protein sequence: CASSFPPEQFF.

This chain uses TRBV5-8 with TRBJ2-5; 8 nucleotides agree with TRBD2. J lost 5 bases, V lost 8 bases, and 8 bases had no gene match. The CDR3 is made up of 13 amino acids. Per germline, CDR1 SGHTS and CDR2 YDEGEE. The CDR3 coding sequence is TGTGCCAGTGGCGGGGGGCGCGGGGAGACCCAGTACTTC. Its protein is CASGGGRGETQYF.

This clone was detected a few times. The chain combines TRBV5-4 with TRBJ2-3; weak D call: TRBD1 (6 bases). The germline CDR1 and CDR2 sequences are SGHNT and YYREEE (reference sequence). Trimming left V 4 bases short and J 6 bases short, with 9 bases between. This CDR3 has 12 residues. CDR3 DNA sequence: TGTGCCAGCAGCCCAGGGGCTGATACGCAGTATTTT. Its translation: CASSPGADTQYF.

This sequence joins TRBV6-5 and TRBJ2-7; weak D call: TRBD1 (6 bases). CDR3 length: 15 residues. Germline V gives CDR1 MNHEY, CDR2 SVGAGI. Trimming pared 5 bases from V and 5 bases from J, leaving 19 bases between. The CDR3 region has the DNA TGTGCCAGCAGTCCTGGACAGCTACAAATCCACGAGCAGTACTTC. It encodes CASSPGQLQIHEQYF.

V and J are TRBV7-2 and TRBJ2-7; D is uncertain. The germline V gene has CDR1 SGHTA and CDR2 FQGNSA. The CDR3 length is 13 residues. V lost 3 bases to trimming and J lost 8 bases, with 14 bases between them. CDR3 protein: CASSLAPQSQQYF. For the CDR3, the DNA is TGTGCCAGCAGCTTGGCCCCCCAGTCCCAGCAGTACTTC.

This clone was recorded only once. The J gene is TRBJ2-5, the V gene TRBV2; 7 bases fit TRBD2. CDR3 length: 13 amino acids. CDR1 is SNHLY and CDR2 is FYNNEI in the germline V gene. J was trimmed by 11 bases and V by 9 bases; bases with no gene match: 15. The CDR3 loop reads CARGEAGANEQYF. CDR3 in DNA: TGTGCCAGAGGCGAGGCGGGAGCAAATGAGCAGTACTTC.

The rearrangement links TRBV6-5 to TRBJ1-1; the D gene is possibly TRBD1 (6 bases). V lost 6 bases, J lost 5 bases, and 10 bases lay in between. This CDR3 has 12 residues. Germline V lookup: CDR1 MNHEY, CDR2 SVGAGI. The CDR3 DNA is TGTGCCAGCAGCCAGCAGGGGACTGAAGCTTTCTTT. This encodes CASSQQGTEAFF.

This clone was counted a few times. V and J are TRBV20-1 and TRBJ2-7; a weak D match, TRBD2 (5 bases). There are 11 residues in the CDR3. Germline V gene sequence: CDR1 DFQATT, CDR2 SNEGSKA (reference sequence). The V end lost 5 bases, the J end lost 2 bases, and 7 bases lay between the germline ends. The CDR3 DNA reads TGCAGTGCTTTGGGAGCCTACGAGCAGTACTTC. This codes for CSALGAYEQYF.

This CDR3 reads CASSTGTSSHEQYF. CDR3 nucleotides: TGTGCCAGCAGTACTGGGACTAGTAGCCACGAGCAGTACTTC. V is TRBV27 and J is TRBJ2-7; 8 bases map to TRBD2. With 5 bases clipped from V and 5 bases from J, the junction kept 8 bases outside the gene matches. From germline, CDR1 is MNHEY and CDR2 SMNVEV (reference sequence). The CDR3 totals 14 residues.

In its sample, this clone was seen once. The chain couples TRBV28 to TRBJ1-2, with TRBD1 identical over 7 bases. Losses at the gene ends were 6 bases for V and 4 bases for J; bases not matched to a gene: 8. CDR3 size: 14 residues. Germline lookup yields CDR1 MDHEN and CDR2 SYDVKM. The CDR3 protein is CASRWVGQTYGYTF. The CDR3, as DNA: TGTGCCAGCAGGTGGGTGGGACAGACCTATGGCTACACCTTC.

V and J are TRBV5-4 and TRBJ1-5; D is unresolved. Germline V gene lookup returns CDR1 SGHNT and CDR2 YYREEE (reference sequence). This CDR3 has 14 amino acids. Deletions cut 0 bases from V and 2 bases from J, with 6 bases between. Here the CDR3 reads CASSLGGGNQPQHF. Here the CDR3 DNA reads TGTGCCAGCAGCTTGGGAGGCGGCAATCAGCCCCAGCATTTT.

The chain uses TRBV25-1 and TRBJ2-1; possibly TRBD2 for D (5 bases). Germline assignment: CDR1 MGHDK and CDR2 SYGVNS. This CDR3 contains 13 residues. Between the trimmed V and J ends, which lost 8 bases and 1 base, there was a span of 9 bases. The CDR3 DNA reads TGTGCCAGCCGGGGTCCTTCCTACAATGAGCAGTTCTTC. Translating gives CASRGPSYNEQFF.

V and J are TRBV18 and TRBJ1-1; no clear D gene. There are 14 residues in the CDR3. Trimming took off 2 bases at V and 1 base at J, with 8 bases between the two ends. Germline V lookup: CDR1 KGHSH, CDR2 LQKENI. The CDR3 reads CASSPREKNTEAFF. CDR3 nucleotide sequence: TGTGCCAGCTCACCAAGGGAGAAGAACACTGAAGCTTTCTTT.

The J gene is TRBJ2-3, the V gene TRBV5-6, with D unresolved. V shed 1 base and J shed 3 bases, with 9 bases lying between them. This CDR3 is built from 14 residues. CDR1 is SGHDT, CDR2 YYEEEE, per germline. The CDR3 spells CASSLLQKTDTQYF. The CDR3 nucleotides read TGTGCCAGCAGCTTGTTACAGAAAACAGATACGCAGTATTTT.

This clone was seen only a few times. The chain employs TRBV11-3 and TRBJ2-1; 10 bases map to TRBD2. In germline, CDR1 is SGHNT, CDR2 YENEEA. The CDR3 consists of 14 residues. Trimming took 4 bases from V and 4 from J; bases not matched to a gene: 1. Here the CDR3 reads CASSSSGSYNEQFF. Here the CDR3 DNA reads TGTGCCAGCAGCTCTAGCGGGAGTTACAATGAGCAGTTCTTC.

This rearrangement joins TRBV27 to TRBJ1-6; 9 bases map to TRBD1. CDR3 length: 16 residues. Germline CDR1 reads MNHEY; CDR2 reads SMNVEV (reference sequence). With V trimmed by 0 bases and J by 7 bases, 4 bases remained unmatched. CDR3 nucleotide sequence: TGTGCCAGCAGTTTATCGACAGGGGGTTGGAATTCACCCCTCCACTTT. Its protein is CASSLSTGGWNSPLHF.

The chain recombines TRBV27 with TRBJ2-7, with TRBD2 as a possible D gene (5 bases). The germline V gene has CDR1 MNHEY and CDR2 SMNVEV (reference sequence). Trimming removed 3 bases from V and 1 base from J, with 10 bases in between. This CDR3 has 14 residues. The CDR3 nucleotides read TGTGCCAGCAGTTTGGCGGGTACGTCCTACGAGCAGTACTTC. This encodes CASSLAGTSYEQYF.

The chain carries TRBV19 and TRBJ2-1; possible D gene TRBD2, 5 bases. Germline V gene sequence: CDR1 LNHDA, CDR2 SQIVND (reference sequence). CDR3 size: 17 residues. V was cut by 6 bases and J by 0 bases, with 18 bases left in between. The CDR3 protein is CASRLKGAPTSYNEQFF. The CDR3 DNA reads TGTGCCAGTAGATTAAAGGGAGCGCCAACCTCCTACAATGAGCAGTTCTTC.

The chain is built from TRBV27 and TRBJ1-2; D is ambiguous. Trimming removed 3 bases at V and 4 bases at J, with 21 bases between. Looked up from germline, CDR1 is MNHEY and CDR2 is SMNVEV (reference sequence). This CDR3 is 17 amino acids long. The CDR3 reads CASSLAGEAPDLYGYTF. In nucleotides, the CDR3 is TGTGCCAGCAGTTTGGCGGGCGAGGCACCAGACCTCTATGGCTACACCTTC.

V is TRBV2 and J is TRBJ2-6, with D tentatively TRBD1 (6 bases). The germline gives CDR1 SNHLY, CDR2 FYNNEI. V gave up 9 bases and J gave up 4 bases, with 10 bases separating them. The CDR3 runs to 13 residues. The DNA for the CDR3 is TGTGCCAGTACAGGGACCGGGGCCAACGTCCTGACTTTC. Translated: CASTGTGANVLTF.

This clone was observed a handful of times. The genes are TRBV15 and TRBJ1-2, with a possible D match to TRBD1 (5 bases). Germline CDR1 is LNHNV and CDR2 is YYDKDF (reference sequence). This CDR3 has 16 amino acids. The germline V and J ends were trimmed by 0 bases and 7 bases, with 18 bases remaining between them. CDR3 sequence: CATSRDSGDSSRGYTF. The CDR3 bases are TGTGCCACCAGCAGAGATTCGGGGGATTCCTCTCGTGGCTACACCTTC. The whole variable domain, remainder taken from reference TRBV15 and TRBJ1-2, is DAMVIQNPRYQVTQFGKPVTLSCSQTLNHNVMYWYQQKSSQAPKLLFHYYDKDFNNEADTPDNFQSRRPNTSFCFLDIRSPGLGDTAMYLCATSRDSGDSSRGYTFGSGTRLTVV.

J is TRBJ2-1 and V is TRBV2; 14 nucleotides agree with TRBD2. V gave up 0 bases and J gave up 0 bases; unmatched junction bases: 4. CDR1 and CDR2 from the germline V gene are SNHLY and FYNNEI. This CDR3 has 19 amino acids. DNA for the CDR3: TGTGCCAGCAGTGAAGCCTGGGGACTAGCGGGGGTCTCCTACAATGAGCAGTTCTTC. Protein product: CASSEAWGLAGVSYNEQFF.

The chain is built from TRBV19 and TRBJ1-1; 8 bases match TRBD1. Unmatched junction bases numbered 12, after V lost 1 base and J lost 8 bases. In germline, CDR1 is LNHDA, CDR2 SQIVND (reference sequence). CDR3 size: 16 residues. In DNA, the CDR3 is TGTGCCAGTAGTATAGGAATTGGACAGGGATCGTCAGAAGCTTTCTTT. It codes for CASSIGIGQGSSEAFF.

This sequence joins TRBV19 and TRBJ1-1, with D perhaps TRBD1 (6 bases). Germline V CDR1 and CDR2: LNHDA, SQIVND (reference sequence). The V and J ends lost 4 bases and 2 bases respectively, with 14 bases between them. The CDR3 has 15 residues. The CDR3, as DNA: TGTGCCAGTAGTAGCCGGGACACGCTAAACACTGAAGCTTTCTTT. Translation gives CASSSRDTLNTEAFF.